Listed here are 17 T cell receptor beta chains from one sample, sequenced in a study of beta chain features in type 1 diabetes. Study-wide points: Researchers report that Type 1 diabetes patients had moderately but significantly shorter TCRB CDR3s across all four CD4+ subsets.

Isolated RNA was reverse transcribed in full, so expressed TCRB transcripts were sequenced. Assay: immunoSEQ multiplex PCR; the TCRdb copy retains only in-frame clones and omits some. The sample carries about 260,000 clones, about 20% recorded once. Their target antigens are unknown. Sequencing input: naive CD4+ T cells from blood. The receptors were gathered from a woman aged 40 to 55 with type 1 diabetes.

This clone came up a few times. This CDR3 reads CASSRSAFFDRSVSYEQYF. The CDR3 nucleotides read TGCGCCAGCAGCCGCTCCGCCTTCTTCGACAGGTCCGTTTCCTACGAGCAGTACTTC. This rearrangement joins TRBV4-1 to TRBJ2-7; D might be TRBD1 (6 bases). This CDR3 is 19 amino acids long. Looked up from germline, CDR1 is MGHRA and CDR2 is YSYEKL. The V end was cut by 4 bases, the J end by 1 base, with 26 bases between.

The J gene is TRBJ1-2, the V gene TRBV14; tentative D call: TRBD1 (6 bases). Trimming removed 5 bases at V and 1 base at J, with 14 bases between. This CDR3 region has 15 residues. Per the germline V gene, CDR1 is SGHDN and CDR2 is FVKESK. CDR3: CASSSRQAGNYGYTF. CDR3 bases: TGTGCCAGCAGCTCCCGACAGGCCGGTAACTATGGCTACACCTTC. Using reference TRBV14 and TRBJ1-2 for the parts outside the CDR3, the full variable domain is EAGVTQFPSHSVIEKGQTVTLRCDPISGHDNLYWYRRVMGKEIKFLLHFVKESKQDESGMPNNRFLAERTGGTYSTLKVQPAELEDSGVYFCASSSRQAGNYGYTFGSGTRLTVV.

The chain has TRBV5-8 and TRBJ2-3; maybe TRBD2 (7 bases). V shed 4 bases and J shed 13 bases, with 25 bases lying between them. The CDR3 sequence is 15 residues long. Germline lookup yields CDR1 SGHTS and CDR2 YDEGEE. As DNA, the CDR3 is TGTGCCAGCAGCCCGCTGCAAACGACCGGGGGGCCGGAGTATTTT. Translation gives CASSPLQTTGGPEYF.

This clone showed up just a few times. V usage is TRBV27 and J usage is TRBJ2-1, with TRBD2 matching 7 bases. V was clipped by 0 bases and J by 5 bases; unmatched bases: 4. The CDR3 is 15 amino acids. Germline CDR1 is MNHEY and CDR2 is SMNVEV (reference sequence). In DNA form, the CDR3 reads TGTGCCAGCAGTTTATCGATCGGGACTAACAATGAGCAGTTCTTC. Translating gives CASSLSIGTNNEQFF.

The table lists this clone with a few counts. This chain joins TRBV5-4 and TRBJ2-7; TRBD1 matches 7 bases. The germline V gene has CDR1 SGHNT and CDR2 YYREEE (reference sequence). Unmatched junction bases numbered 3, after V lost 1 base and J lost 2 bases. The CDR3 sequence is 14 residues long. CDR3 coding DNA: TGTGCCAGCAGCTTGAGGGACAGAGCCTACGAGCAGTACTTC. As protein: CASSLRDRAYEQYF.

V gene TRBV7-9 combines with J gene TRBJ2-3, with D maybe TRBD1 (5 bases). Germline CDR1 is SEHNR and CDR2 is FQNEAQ (reference sequence). The CDR3 is made up of 12 amino acids. V was shortened by 2 bases and J by 5 bases, with 5 bases between the two germline ends. The CDR3 DNA reads TGTGCCAGCAGCTTAACAGGAGATACGCAGTATTTT. Encoded protein: CASSLTGDTQYF.

A few counts support this clone. Compared with germline, one end of the junction differs, possibly owing to a read error. This chain uses TRBV2 with TRBJ1-1; D is unclear. This CDR3 is built from 11 residues. Germline loops: CDR1 SNHLY, CDR2 FYNNEI. CDR3 residues: CASEESKAARF. In DNA form, the CDR3 reads TGTGCCAGCGAGGAAAGTAAGGCGGCCCGCTTT.

In this sample, this clone turned up a few times. Mismatch with germline at one junction end may stem from a read error. V and J are TRBV7-9 and TRBJ2-7; 7 bases line up with TRBD1. Germline CDR1 is SEHNR and CDR2 is FQNEAQ (reference sequence). The CDR3 runs 12 residues. CDR3 sequence reads: CASSSNPGQPSF. CDR3 sequence (DNA): TGTGCCAGCAGCTCGAACCCGGGACAGCCGAGCTTC.

This clone occurred a few times. The rearrangement links TRBV7-9 to TRBJ2-2, with 8 positions matching TRBD1. Losses at the gene ends were 6 bases for V and 3 bases for J; bases not matched to a gene: 9. Germline V gene sequence: CDR1 SEHNR, CDR2 FQNEAQ (reference sequence). The CDR3 consists of 16 residues. Written as DNA, the CDR3 is TGTGCCAGCAGGCCTCCCGACAGGGGATACACCGGGGAGCTGTTTTTT. It is translated as CASRPPDRGYTGELFF.

This rearrangement joins TRBV18 to TRBJ1-2; D is possibly TRBD1 (5 bases). The CDR3 consists of 13 residues. Looked up from germline, CDR1 is KGHSH and CDR2 is LQKENI. V lost 3 bases and J 3 bases, leaving 8 bases between the germline ends. CDR3 protein: CASSPQGDYGYTF. The CDR3 nucleotides are TGTGCCAGCTCACCGCAGGGTGACTATGGCTACACCTTC.

V and J are TRBV5-1 and TRBJ2-3; a weak D match, TRBD2 (5 bases). This CDR3 is built from 14 residues. The germline gives CDR1 SGHRS, CDR2 YFSETQ. V was cut by 4 bases and J by 3 bases, with 12 bases left in between. CDR3 sequence reads: CASSPNPGTDTQYF. As DNA, the CDR3 is TGCGCCAGCAGCCCGAATCCGGGGACAGATACGCAGTATTTT. The full variable domain, its missing parts supplied by reference TRBV5-1 and TRBJ2-3, is KAGVTQTPRYLIKTRGQQVTLSCSPISGHRSVSWYQQTPGQGLQFLFEYFSETQRNKGNFPGRFSGRQFSNSRSEMNVSTLELGDSALYLCASSPNPGTDTQYFGPGTRLTVL.

This clone was detected a few times. The chain uses TRBV9 and TRBJ2-4; TRBD1 might be the D (6 bases). Germline-derived CDR1 and CDR2 are SGDLS and YYNGEE. The CDR3 is 13 amino acids. The V and J ends lost 10 bases and 5 bases respectively, with 16 bases between them. The CDR3 DNA follows: TGTGCCTCAGCAGGGGTCCGGGAAAACATTCAGTACTTC. This encodes CASAGVRENIQYF. Complete variable domain (other parts from reference TRBV9 and TRBJ2-4): DSGVTQTPKHLITATGQRVTLRCSPRSGDLSVYWYQQSLDQGLQFLIQYYNGEERAKGNILERFSAQQFPDLHSELNLSSLELGDSALYFCASAGVRENIQYFGAGTRLSVL.

The V and J genes are TRBV28 and TRBJ2-7, with 7 bases aligning to TRBD1. This CDR3 is 16 amino acids long. V shed 5 bases and J 2 bases; nucleotides not matched to a gene: 12. Germline V lookup: CDR1 MDHEN, CDR2 SYDVKM. The CDR3 sequence: CASSPATGQGAYEQYF. The CDR3 DNA is TGTGCCAGCAGTCCCGCAACCGGGCAGGGGGCCTACGAGCAGTACTTC.

In this sample, this clone turned up a few times. The chain is built from TRBV7-3 and TRBJ2-3, with a possible D match to TRBD2 (5 bases). CDR3 length: 18 residues. The germline V gene has CDR1 SGHTA and CDR2 FQGTGA. Between the trimmed V and J ends, which lost 1 base and 3 bases, there was a span of 20 bases. CDR3 coding DNA: TGTGCCAGCAGCTTAAATTCCGGGCTGGGGAGTGTTACAGATACGCAGTATTTT. Protein product: CASSLNSGLGSVTDTQYF.

This clone has only one observation. An end of the junction differs from the germline gene, which may be a read error. The gene calls are TRBV10-3 and TRBJ1-2, with 9 bases identical to TRBD1. Germline assignment: CDR1 ENHRY and CDR2 SYGVKD. This CDR3 comprises 13 residues. CDR3 loop: CATGGTGNSGYTF. In DNA, the CDR3 is TGTGCCACGGGGGGGACAGGGAACTCTGGCTACACCTTC.

DNA for the CDR3: TGTGCCAGCTCAACGGGATTCGATATCTACTCCTACGAGCAGTACTTC. This sequence encodes CASSTGFDIYSYEQYF. The chain uses TRBV18 and TRBJ2-7; possibly TRBD2 for D (5 bases). The CDR3 totals 16 residues. Trimming stripped 5 bases from V and 0 bases from J, with 17 bases between. Germline lookup yields CDR1 KGHSH and CDR2 LQKENI.

The chain has TRBV6-6 and TRBJ1-2; 7 bases align to TRBD1. CDR3 length equals 15 residues. Trimming removed 5 bases from V and 7 bases from J; junction bases left unmatched: 13. Germline-derived CDR1 and CDR2 are MNHNY and SVGAGI (reference sequence). The CDR3 bases are TGTGCCAGCAGTGCCGGACCGGGACAGTGGGGTGGCTACACCTTC. Amino acid sequence: CASSAGPGQWGGYTF.